In its sample, the clone carrying this T cell receptor (beta chain) was seen many times. Its antigen is unknown. This record belongs to a study of T-cell reconstitution after alpha-beta-depleted transplantation in children. The CDR3 sequence is 13 residues long. CDR1 is SGHRS and CDR2 is YFSETQ in the germline V gene. Between the trimmed V and J ends, which lost 7 bases and 6 bases, there was a span of 15 bases. During its preparation, the TCRbeta library received unique molecular identifiers. TCRdb recomputed calls from the PCR reads with MiXCR, one row per CDR3 protein. The table shows 600,000 to 800,000 distinct CDR3 sequences, with around 13% occurring only once. Notes on the study in general: In patients about two months after transplant, alpha-beta T cells reportedly arose from several hundred expanded graft clones. One year after transplant, T-cell counts and diversity came mostly from newly produced T cells. Recipient T cells and thymic progenitors that survived gave rise to the high TCRbeta diversity observed at day 60 in some patients.

The receptor's source is a girl aged 2 to 10 with congenital amegakaryocytic thrombocytopenia, due to receive a stem cell transplant. This sequence joins TRBV5-1 and TRBJ2-3, with D perhaps TRBD2 (6 bases). The starting material was PBMCs, obtained before TCRalphabeta/CD19-depleted stem cell transplant. The CDR3 DNA reads as TGCGCCAGCGGGTCGGGTAGCGGTGATACGCAGTATTTT. As protein: CASGSGSGDTQYF. The complete variable domain, with remaining parts taken from reference TRBV5-1 and TRBJ2-3, reads KAGVTQTPRYLIKTRGQQVTLSCSPISGHRSVSWYQQTPGQGLQFLFEYFSETQRNKGNFPGRFSGRQFSNSRSEMNVSTLELGDSALYLCASGSGSGDTQYFGPGTRLTVL.